The 12 T cell receptor beta chains reported below all come from one sample, sequenced in a study of vaccination and CD4 T cells after COVID-19. Treatment of the sample: approximately 10-day PBMC culture with coronavirus spike peptide pools or control peptides (ViraFEST assay). The unexposed donor gave CD4+ T cells before the COVID-19 pandemic (2011-2018). Their specific antigens are unknown. An Oncomine TCR Beta short-read assay was used to sequence the DNA from cultured CD4+ T cells. TCRdb redid the calling of the PCR reads with MiXCR, one entry per CDR3 protein. The profile shows a few thousand distinct CDR3 sequences, around 70% of them singletons. Sequencing was carried out using CD4+ T cells from blood, cultured in vitro. Receptors were obtained from a human donor in good health.

The chain couples TRBV7-8 to TRBJ2-1, with no clear D. The germline V gene encodes CDR1 SGHVS and CDR2 FQNEAQ. The CDR3 loop spans 16 amino acids. V was cut by 2 bases and J by 0 bases, with 11 bases left in between. CDR3 bases: TGTGCCAGCAGCTTATCGGAAATCGGCTCCTACAATGAGCAGTTCTTC. Translating it yields CASSLSEIGSYNEQFF.

The chain recombines TRBV7-7 with TRBJ2-3; possible D gene TRBD2, 8 bases. The CDR3 extends over 20 amino acids. Germline V gene data show CDR1 as SSHAT and CDR2 as FNYEAQ (reference sequence). Trimming pared 4 bases from V and 0 bases from J, leaving 26 bases between. The CDR3 DNA reads TGTGCCAGCAGCTCCACCGGGAGGGGGCCCGGGGTTGTGAGCACAGATACGCAGTATTTT. It yields the protein CASSSTGRGPGVVSTDTQYF.

V and J are TRBV27 and TRBJ1-2, with D unresolved. CDR3 length equals 14 residues. Deletions cut 5 bases from V and 8 bases from J, with 18 bases between. CDR1 and CDR2 from the germline V gene are MNHEY and SMNVEV (reference sequence). The CDR3 here is CASSDTRISGGYTF. As DNA, the CDR3 is TGTGCCAGCAGTGACACCAGGATATCCGGGGGCTACACCTTC.

By its share, this clonotype is large. The chain carries TRBV27 and TRBJ2-7; a possible D gene is TRBD2 (5 bases). Between the trimmed V and J ends, which lost 2 bases and 6 bases, there was a span of 5 bases. Germline V gene sequence: CDR1 MNHEY, CDR2 SMNVEV (reference sequence). There are 11 residues in the CDR3. CDR3 protein: CASSLRGEQYF. CDR3 DNA sequence: TGTGCCAGCAGTTTACGGGGCGAGCAGTACTTC.

This clonotype appeared once. The chain couples TRBV7-9 to TRBJ2-1; D is possibly TRBD1 (6 bases). The CDR3 is 17 residues long. Germline V lookup: CDR1 SEHNR, CDR2 FQNEAQ (reference sequence). V was cut by 5 bases and J by 3 bases, with 20 bases left in between. CDR3 bases: TGTGCCAGCAGCCGCCTCCCCAGGACAGCCGACTACAATGAGCAGTTCTTC. It yields the protein CASSRLPRTADYNEQFF.

CDR3 nucleotide sequence: TGCAGTGCTATACAGGGAAACACCATATATTTT. It encodes CSAIQGNTIYF. The genes are TRBV20-1 and TRBJ1-3; unclear D gene. Trimming pared 4 bases from V and 4 bases from J, leaving 5 bases between. The CDR3 runs to 11 residues. Germline V lookup: CDR1 DFQATT, CDR2 SNEGSKA (reference sequence).

This chain uses TRBV7-8 with TRBJ1-5; no clear D gene. Germline V gives CDR1 SGHVS, CDR2 FQNEAQ. V lost 7 bases, J lost 0 bases, and 7 bases lay in between. This CDR3 has 13 amino acids. The CDR3 DNA reads as TGTGCCAGCACAGCAGATAGCAATCAGCCCCAGCATTTT. Encoded protein: CASTADSNQPQHF. Full variable domain (missing parts from reference TRBV7-8 and TRBJ1-5): GAGVSQSPRYKVAKRGQDVALRCDPISGHVSLFWYQQALGQGPEFLTYFQNEAQLDKSGLPSDRFFAERPEGSVSTLKIQRTQQEDSAVYLCASTADSNQPQHFGDGTRLSIL.

Relative to its sample, this clonotype is large. V is TRBV12-3 or TRBV12-4 and J is TRBJ2-5, with a tentative D call TRBD2 (5 bases). Trimming took 4 bases from V and 5 from J, leaving 17 bases between them. The CDR3 is 15 residues long. CDR3 bases: TGTGCCAGCAGTTGGAGGAGCCCGAGTTCCGAGACCCAGTACTTC. Translating gives CASSWRSPSSETQYF.

This clonotype was seen just once. V and J are TRBV19 and TRBJ1-1, with D perhaps matching TRBD1 (5 bases). CDR3 length: 15 residues. V shed 3 bases and J shed 1 base, with 12 bases lying between them. Germline CDR1 reads LNHDA; CDR2 reads SQIVND (reference sequence). The CDR3 protein is CASSILGGTNTEAFF. The CDR3 nucleotides read TGTGCCAGTAGTATTCTCGGCGGGACGAACACTGAAGCTTTCTTT. Variable domain in full (rest from reference TRBV19 and TRBJ1-1): DGGITQSPKYLFRKEGQNVTLSCEQNLNHDAMYWYRQDPGQGLRLIYYSQIVNDFQKGDIAEGYSVSREKKESFPLTVTSAQKNPTAFYLCASSILGGTNTEAFFGQGTRLTVV.

This chain joins TRBV12-3 or TRBV12-4 and TRBJ2-3; the D is unclear. V lost 6 bases and J 2 bases, leaving 9 bases between the germline ends. CDR3 length equals 13 residues. CDR3 nucleotides: TGTGCCAGCAGCTCAGGAAACACAGATACGCAGTATTTT. Residues: CASSSGNTDTQYF.

The chain links TRBV20-1 to TRBJ1-5; D is unresolved. The length of the CDR3 is 15 residues. Trimming took off 3 bases at V and 2 bases at J, with 14 bases between the two ends. The germline V gene encodes CDR1 DFQATT and CDR2 SNEGSKA (reference sequence). This CDR3 is CSASVSGWGNQPQHF. The CDR3 DNA reads TGCAGTGCTAGTGTCTCGGGGTGGGGCAATCAGCCCCAGCATTTT.

The chain links TRBV19 to TRBJ1-1, with D possibly matching TRBD1 (5 bases). CDR1 and CDR2 (germline): LNHDA, SQIVND (reference sequence). The CDR3 has 14 residues. V was clipped by 1 base and J by 4 bases, with 10 bases between them. DNA for the CDR3: TGTGCCAGTAGTATAGGAGGAGGGGTCACTGAAGCTTTCTTT. It specifies CASSIGGGVTEAFF.